This T cell receptor beta chain comes out of a study of identical twins' blood T cells. Notes on the study in general: Top TCRbeta clonotypes were shared more with twin than unrelated donors.

Note on this clonotype: No antigen is known for it.

TCRdb reprocessed the 5' RACE reads with MiXCR, giving one entry per CDR3 protein. The table includes hundreds of thousands of distinct CDR3 sequences, about 28% detected once. CDR1 and CDR2 from the germline V gene are SQVTM and ANQGSEA. The CDR3 consists of 14 residues. V was clipped by 0 bases and J by 1 base, with 9 bases between them. The receptor's source is a woman aged 18-50 years in good health. Sequenced input: PBMCs. The chain has TRBV29-1 and TRBJ1-1; D is uncertain. CDR3 sequence reads: CSVEEGTANTEAFF. The CDR3 nucleotides are TGCAGCGTTGAAGAAGGAACGGCGAACACTGAAGCTTTCTTT.